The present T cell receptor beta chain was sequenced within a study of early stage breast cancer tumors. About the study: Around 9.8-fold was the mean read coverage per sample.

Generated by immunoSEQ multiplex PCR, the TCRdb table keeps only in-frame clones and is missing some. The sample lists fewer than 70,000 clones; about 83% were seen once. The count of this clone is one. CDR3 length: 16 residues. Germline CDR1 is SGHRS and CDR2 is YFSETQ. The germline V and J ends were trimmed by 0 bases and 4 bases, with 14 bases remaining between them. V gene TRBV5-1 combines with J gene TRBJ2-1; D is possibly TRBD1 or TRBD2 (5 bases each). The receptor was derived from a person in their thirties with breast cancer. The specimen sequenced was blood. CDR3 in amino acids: CASSLVGDALYNEQFF. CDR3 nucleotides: TGCGCCAGCAGCTTGGTCGGGGACGCCTTATACAATGAGCAGTTCTTC.